This T cell receptor (beta chain) was obtained from a study of blood T cell repertoires in COVID-19. Whole-study context: Samples came from the United States, Italy and Spain, spanning acute and convalescent COVID-19. From T cells, B-cell-depleted T cells, or PBMCs came the material, which was cDNA or gDNA.

Study processing details: Estimated nucleated cell counts came from reference gene primer amplification. The protocol was immunoSEQ multiplex PCR, while the TCRdb copy is restricted to in-frame clones and leaves out a portion. Clone size and the V and J calls come from that table; the DNA yielded D and trimming. The profile shows about 21,000 clones, 70% to 90% of them singletons. In germline, CDR1 is SGHRS, CDR2 YFSETQ. Trimming removed 1 base from V and 9 bases from J, with 14 bases in between. CDR3 size: 14 residues. The chain links TRBV5-1 to TRBJ2-1; D is perhaps TRBD2 (6 bases). The specimen was peripheral blood. The sequence was collected from a human donor with active COVID-19. The donor label of this sample is uncertain. CDR3 in DNA: TGCGCCAGCAGCTTGTCGGGAGTTATTGGTGAGCAGTTCTTC. It specifies CASSLSGVIGEQFF.